This T cell receptor beta chain was found in a study of shared clonotypes between healthy human individuals. The table came from immunoSEQ multiplex PCR; TCRdb's copy has only in-frame clones and leaves some out. Of about 660,000 clones listed, around two thirds are singletons. This clone has only a few counts. This CDR3 is built from 16 residues. The germline V and J ends were trimmed by 4 bases and 0 bases, with 12 bases remaining between them. Germline CDR1 is LNHDA and CDR2 is SQIVND (reference sequence). The chain couples TRBV19 to TRBJ2-2, with no clear D. The receptor was isolated from a young woman in good health. Sequenced input: memory CD4+ T cells sorted from blood. Subset indicated: CD45RA-negative fraction. In DNA form, the CDR3 reads TGTGCCAGTAGTAGTAACGGGCAAGCGAACACCGGGGAGCTGTTTTTT. It translates to CASSSNGQANTGELFF.